These 2 T cell receptor beta chains originate from one sample sequenced in a study of T-cell memory formation after mild COVID-19 (dated by TCRdb to about 2021). Preparation of the library involved 5' RACE. The sequencing machine was an Illumina NovaSeq 6000. TCRdb reran the public reads through fastp at Q25 and MiXCR, keeping productive beta chains. Each CDR3 protein appears once, grouped with its most common genes and DNA. The table for this sample lists hundreds of thousands of distinct CDR3 sequences; approximately 21% of them were counted only once. The top ten constitute around 9.2% of the sample. Material for sequencing was PBMCs or a T cell subset sorted from them (not recorded which). These receptors originate from an adult woman who had mild COVID-19 (a few samples of this study predate the infection). The sample titles of this study are shuffled in the database, so cell type and time point are left out; the donor was told from shared clones.

In regard to this clonotype: Germline and junction disagree at one end, which may indicate a read error. V is TRBV5-6 and J is TRBJ2-1; D not resolved. Germline assignment: CDR1 SGHDT and CDR2 YYEEEE. This CDR3 comprises 11 residues. The CDR3 region is CASSSLSSRGF. The CDR3 DNA sequence: TGTGCCAGCAGCAGCCTCTCGTCTAGAGGCTTC.

The gene calls are TRBV6-5 and TRBJ2-2; 9 bases match TRBD2. The CDR3 runs to 15 residues. V trimming: 6 bases; J trimming: 5 bases; junction bases outside the gene matches: 7. Looked up from germline, CDR1 is MNHEY and CDR2 is SVGAGI. In DNA, the CDR3 is TGTGCCAGCAGGATAGCGGGAGAACGGACCGGGGAGCTGTTTTTT. This translates into CASRIAGERTGELFF.